One sample yielded the 29 T cell receptor beta chains listed below, sequenced in a study of T cell clones after liver transplantation. Measured with immunoSEQ multiplex PCR; TCRdb has only the in-frame clones, and not every one. The repertoire includes 45,000 to 60,000 clones, 86% of them detected once, and around 15% sits in the top ten. The material sequenced was CD8+ T cells from blood, taken 12 months after liver transplant. These receptors came from a human patient who received a liver transplant. Some T cells may be transferred from the graft donor.

The rearrangement links TRBV29-1 to TRBJ1-1; D unclear. This CDR3 is built from 12 residues. CDR1 SQVTM and CDR2 ANQGSEA come from the germline V gene. V was cut by 3 bases and J by 11 bases, with 16 bases left in between. The CDR3 DNA reads TGCAGCGTTGAGAGTCCCTCCGCTACCGCTTTCTTT. Residues: CSVESPSATAFF.

The chain employs TRBV7-9 and TRBJ2-1; 8 positions agree with TRBD2. Germline CDR1 SEHNR, CDR2 FQNEAQ (reference sequence). Trimming removed 5 bases from V and 0 bases from J; junction bases left unmatched: 3. The CDR3 runs 15 residues. CDR3 amino acids: CASSTSGSSYNEQFF. Written as DNA, the CDR3 is TGTGCCAGCAGCACAAGCGGGAGCTCCTACAATGAGCAGTTCTTC.

The CDR3 protein is CASSQESGDTYTDTQYF. The CDR3 DNA reads TGTGCCAGCAGCCAAGAGAGCGGGGACACATACACAGATACGCAGTATTTT. The chain recombines TRBV14 with TRBJ2-3; tentatively, D is TRBD2 (7 bases). The CDR3 spans 17 residues. Germline CDR1 reads SGHDN; CDR2 reads FVKESK. V was trimmed by 0 bases and J by 2 bases, leaving 15 bases between them.

The V call is TRBV29-1, the J call TRBJ2-7; either TRBD1 or TRBD2 may fit D (6 bases each). Germline V lookup: CDR1 SQVTM, CDR2 ANQGSEA. This CDR3 region has 14 residues. V was cut by 1 base and J by 3 bases, with 13 bases left in between. As DNA, the CDR3 is TGCAGCGTTGAAGTGGCCGGGGGCGGCTACGAGCAGTACTTC. This encodes CSVEVAGGGYEQYF.

This clone is judged medium-sized. The chain links TRBV5-4 to TRBJ1-1, with D maybe TRBD1 (5 bases). The V gene lost 3 bases and the J gene lost 0 bases, with 12 bases spanning the gap. There are 15 residues in the CDR3. Germline CDR1 is SGHNT and CDR2 is YYREEE (reference sequence). The CDR3 DNA is TGTGCCAGCAGCTCGTTCAGGGTCTTGAACACTGAAGCTTTCTTT. This sequence encodes CASSSFRVLNTEAFF. The variable domain in full, completed from reference TRBV5-4 and TRBJ1-1, reads ETGVTQSPTHLIKTRGQQVTLRCSSQSGHNTVSWYQQALGQGPQFIFQYYREEENGRGNFPPRFSGLQFPNYSSELNVNALELDDSALYLCASSSFRVLNTEAFFGQGTRLTVV.

The gene calls are TRBV27 and TRBJ1-2; D gene unclear. The germline gives CDR1 MNHEY, CDR2 SMNVEV (reference sequence). Trimming left V 8 bases short and J 3 bases short, with 19 bases between. The CDR3 has 15 residues. CDR3 coding DNA: TGTGCCAGCGTCGGGTGGAATCGGTACGACTATGGCTACACCTTC. Amino acids: CASVGWNRYDYGYTF.

The chain joins TRBV5-1 to TRBJ2-3, with 10 bases aligning to TRBD2. J lost 4 bases, V lost 3 bases, and 8 bases had no gene match. Germline V gives CDR1 SGHRS, CDR2 YFSETQ. The CDR3 is 16 residues long. CDR3 nucleotide sequence: TGCGCCAGCAGCTCCTTGTCGAGCGGGAGGGCAGATACGCAGTATTTT. It translates to CASSSLSSGRADTQYF.

This sequence joins TRBV27 and TRBJ1-5; 7 nucleotides align to TRBD1. The CDR3 consists of 13 residues. CDR1 and CDR2 (germline): MNHEY, SMNVEV (reference sequence). V dropped 5 bases and J dropped 2; count of bases not matched to a gene: 0. CDR3 protein: CASSDRGNQPQHF. CDR3 in DNA: TGTGCCAGCAGTGACAGGGGCAATCAGCCCCAGCATTTT.

This chain uses TRBV5-1 with TRBJ2-7, with 7 bases that match TRBD2. V trimming: 4 bases; J trimming: 2 bases; junction bases outside the gene matches: 6. From germline, CDR1 is SGHRS and CDR2 YFSETQ. This CDR3 is 14 amino acids long. The CDR3 is CASSPLADPYEQYF. Here the CDR3 DNA reads TGCGCCAGCAGCCCGCTAGCGGATCCCTACGAGCAGTACTTC.

V is TRBV19 and J is TRBJ1-1, with D hard to call. The germline V gene has CDR1 LNHDA and CDR2 SQIVND (reference sequence). This CDR3 is 14 amino acids long. Trimming stripped 7 bases from V and 0 bases from J, with 12 bases between. DNA for the CDR3: TGTGCCAGTACCTATGGAGTTCTGAACACTGAAGCTTTCTTT. It encodes CASTYGVLNTEAFF.

The chain uses TRBV7-9 and TRBJ1-2, with D tentatively TRBD1 (5 bases). Germline lookup yields CDR1 SEHNR and CDR2 FQNEAQ (reference sequence). The CDR3 contains 15 residues. The germline V and J ends were trimmed by 1 base and 1 base, with 10 bases remaining between them. CDR3 region: CASSLDGGFNYGYTF. The CDR3 DNA is TGTGCCAGCAGCTTAGATGGGGGTTTTAACTATGGCTACACCTTC.

The chain combines TRBV7-9 with TRBJ1-2; D perhaps matches TRBD1 (6 bases). The CDR3 runs to 12 residues. Germline V gene data show CDR1 as SEHNR and CDR2 as FQNEAQ (reference sequence). Trimming took off 6 bases at V and 6 bases at J, with 11 bases between the two ends. CDR3 in DNA: TGTGCCAGCAGTTGGGAGGGGGATGGCTACACCTTC. Translating it yields CASSWEGDGYTF.

The V and J genes are TRBV5-5 and TRBJ2-7; either TRBD1 or TRBD2 may supply D (5 bases each). This CDR3 is 12 amino acids long. Germline V gene sequence: CDR1 SGHKS, CDR2 YYEKEE (reference sequence). Trimming removed 3 bases at V and 4 bases at J, with 8 bases between. This chain's CDR3 is CASSWDGYEQYF. Written as DNA, the CDR3 is TGTGCCAGCAGCTGGGACGGTTACGAGCAGTACTTC.

The chain recombines TRBV6-5 with TRBJ2-7; 7 bases agree with TRBD1. Germline CDR1 reads MNHEY; CDR2 reads SVGAGI. V lost 4 bases and J lost 2; bases outside the gene matches: 5. The CDR3 extends over 14 amino acids. CDR3 bases: TGTGCCAGCAGTTCGGGGACAGCAGCCTACGAGCAGTACTTC. Translated: CASSSGTAAYEQYF.

The rearrangement joins TRBV21-1 to TRBJ1-1. TRBV21-1 corresponds to a pseudogene. The CDR3 runs 15 residues. The chain's CDR3 is CAHDSWRRRNTEAFF. The CDR3, as DNA: TGTGCCCACGATAGCTGGAGGCGGAGAAACACTGAAGCTTTCTTT.

This rearrangement joins TRBV6-5 to TRBJ1-2; no definite D call. The CDR3 is 15 residues long. Germline CDR1 MNHEY, CDR2 SVGAGI. Trimming pared 0 bases from V and 3 bases from J, leaving 11 bases between. DNA of the CDR3: TGTGCCAGCAGTTACTCTTCGCCAGGCTACTATGGCTACACCTTC. This codes for CASSYSSPGYYGYTF.

To note about this clone: Other DNA sequences within the sample encode an identical CDR3. The V and J genes are TRBV27 and TRBJ1-1; TRBD1 aligns across 7 bases. The ends lost 5 bases at V and 4 bases at J; junction bases unmatched: 4. Looked up from germline, CDR1 is MNHEY and CDR2 is SMNVEV (reference sequence). The CDR3 covers 13 residues. The CDR3 nucleotides are TGTGCCAGCAGTCTCTCAGGGGGCACTGAAGCTTTCTTT. Translated: CASSLSGGTEAFF.

J is TRBJ1-4 and V is TRBV6-5; D not resolved. The CDR3 has 15 residues. The V end lost 4 bases, the J end lost 3 bases, and 12 bases lay between the germline ends. Germline assignment: CDR1 MNHEY and CDR2 SVGAGI. The CDR3 DNA follows: TGTGCCAGCAGTTTCTTCTCAGGTTCTAATGAAAAACTGTTTTTT. Translation gives CASSFFSGSNEKLFF.

This clone was picked up a small number of times. The chain combines TRBV28 with TRBJ1-2; D not resolved. CDR1 MDHEN and CDR2 SYDVKM come from the germline V gene. The CDR3 spans 14 residues. The V and J ends lost 5 bases and 0 bases respectively, with 10 bases between them. CDR3 sequence reads: CASSPPGANYGYTF. The DNA for the CDR3 is TGTGCCAGCAGTCCCCCGGGCGCTAACTATGGCTACACCTTC.

This chain uses TRBV27 with TRBJ1-1; tentative D call: TRBD1 (5 bases). CDR1 and CDR2 from the germline V gene are MNHEY and SMNVEV (reference sequence). V was trimmed by 3 bases and J by 9 bases, leaving 20 bases between them. This CDR3 is built from 15 residues. CDR3 amino acids: CASSFPGQEGSKAFF. The DNA of the CDR3 is TGTGCCAGCAGTTTCCCCGGACAAGAAGGTTCGAAAGCTTTCTTT.

V usage is TRBV7-6 and J usage is TRBJ1-1; D may be TRBD1 (5 bases). Between the trimmed V and J ends, which lost 5 bases and 1 base, there was a span of 14 bases. Per the germline V gene, CDR1 is SGHVS and CDR2 is FNYEAQ. The CDR3 loop spans 15 amino acids. CDR3 protein: CASSPPVQGNTEAFF. DNA of the CDR3: TGTGCCAGCAGCCCCCCGGTGCAGGGGAACACTGAAGCTTTCTTT. Supplemented by reference TRBV7-6 and TRBJ1-1, the full variable domain reads GAGVSQSPRYKVTKRGQDVALRCDPISGHVSLYWYRQALGQGPEFLTYFNYEAQQDKSGLPNDRFSAERPEGSISTLTIQRTEQRDSAMYRCASSPPVQGNTEAFFGQGTRLTVV.

A word on this clone: The identical CDR3 is also encoded by other nucleotide sequences in the sample. The chain is built from TRBV2 and TRBJ2-7, with D unclear. CDR3 length equals 13 residues. The germline CDR1 and CDR2 sequences are SNHLY and FYNNEI. Trimming removed 1 base at V and 1 base at J, with 5 bases between. This CDR3 is CASSEGSSYEQYF. DNA for the CDR3: TGTGCCAGCAGTGAAGGGAGTTCCTACGAGCAGTACTTC.

V gene TRBV30 combines with J gene TRBJ2-1; 10 nucleotides agree with TRBD1. Looked up from germline, CDR1 is GTSNPN and CDR2 is SVGIG (reference sequence). The CDR3 totals 13 residues. The V and J ends lost 2 bases and 16 bases, in that order; junction bases with no gene match: 11. The chain's CDR3 is CAWSQFSGTGDFF. The CDR3 DNA follows: TGTGCCTGGAGTCAATTCTCCGGGACAGGGGATTTCTTC.

This rearrangement joins TRBV27 to TRBJ2-5; 10 nucleotides match TRBD2. The J segment lost 6 bases and the V segment lost 5 bases, leaving 12 bases of the junction unmatched. The CDR3 extends over 16 amino acids. CDR1 is MNHEY and CDR2 is SMNVEV in the germline V gene (reference sequence). CDR3 in DNA: TGTGCCAGCAGTCAGCGGCTAGCGGGGGAGAGCCAGACCCAGTACTTC. Protein: CASSQRLAGESQTQYF.

The chain couples TRBV13 to TRBJ1-1, with no clear D. Germline V lookup: CDR1 PRHDT, CDR2 FYEKMQ (reference sequence). Trimming left V 0 bases short and J 6 bases short, with 5 bases between. The CDR3 is 12 residues long. CDR3 in amino acids: CASSLGPSEAFF. The DNA for the CDR3 is TGTGCCAGCAGCTTAGGCCCCTCTGAAGCTTTCTTT. Full variable domain (remainder filled in from reference TRBV13 and TRBJ1-1): AAGVIQSPRHLIKEKRETATLKCYPIPRHDTVYWYQQGPGQDPQFLISFYEKMQSDKGSIPDRFSAQQFSDYHSELNMSSLELGDSALYFCASSLGPSEAFFGQGTRLTVV.

This chain joins TRBV6-6 and TRBJ1-1, with no clear D. Germline values: CDR1 MNHNY, CDR2 SVGAGI (reference sequence). V was clipped by 6 bases and J by 3 bases, with 11 bases between them. The CDR3 sequence is 13 residues long. CDR3 nucleotides: TGTGCCAGCAGCCTCCGTGGGGACACTGAAGCTTTCTTT. Translation gives CASSLRGDTEAFF.

J is TRBJ1-5 and V is TRBV19; a weak D match, TRBD1 (5 bases). CDR3 length: 16 residues. Germline V gives CDR1 LNHDA, CDR2 SQIVND (reference sequence). V lost 1 base to trimming and J lost 2 bases, with 12 bases between them. The CDR3 coding sequence is TGTGCCAGTAGTATAGGATTGGGGGGTGGCAATCAGCCCCAGCATTTT. Translation: CASSIGLGGGNQPQHF.

The chain joins TRBV2 to TRBJ1-5, with D perhaps matching TRBD1 (5 bases). Trimming took 5 bases from V and 0 from J, leaving 11 bases between them. The CDR3 spans 15 residues. Germline V gives CDR1 SNHLY, CDR2 FYNNEI. As DNA, the CDR3 is TGTGCCAGCAGTTACAGGCATTATAGCAATCAGCCCCAGCATTTT. Its protein is CASSYRHYSNQPQHF.

The V call is TRBV16, the J call TRBJ1-1; 10 positions match TRBD1. Germline V gives CDR1 KGHSY, CDR2 FQNENV. V was pared by 1 base and J by 8 bases, with 7 bases of the junction left unmatched. The CDR3 consists of 15 residues. The CDR3 DNA follows: TGTGCCAGCAGCCAATATCAGGGACAGGGGTTGGAAGCTTTCTTT. The encoded protein is CASSQYQGQGLEAFF.